The clone carrying this T cell receptor (beta chain) was observed a few times. Antigen specificity is unknown. V was cut by 4 bases and J by 1 base, with 11 bases left in between. The germline CDR1 and CDR2 sequences are SGHRS and YFSETQ. The CDR3 has 14 amino acids. Some clones are missing from TCRdb's copy, which holds only in-frame ones; the method was immunoSEQ multiplex PCR. This sample yields approximately 13,000 clones, of which just under 75% are seen a single time; 2.9% belongs to the top ten. The data are from a study of neoadjuvant anti-PD-1 for oral cavity cancer. Time point in this sample: after neoadjuvant nivolumab, at surgical resection. These newly diagnosed stage II-IVA oral cavity squamous cell carcinoma patients had no prior systemic or radiation treatment. Patients had HPV-negative, locally advanced oral cavity squamous cell carcinoma. Analysis of PBMCs was direct, with no culture step.

Notes on the study in general: Higher pretreatment blood Treg/Th17 ratios correlated with higher pretreatment blood and lower post-treatment tumor TCRbeta clonality.

The chain recombines TRBV5-1 with TRBJ1-1; the D gene is possibly TRBD1 (6 bases). Specimen: PBMCs, collected after nivolumab (anti-PD-1) treatment. The source is a person between 35 and 79 years old with oral cavity squamous cell carcinoma. The CDR3: CASSPGQQNTEAFF. Written as DNA, the CDR3 is TGCGCCAGCAGCCCCGGACAGCAGAACACTGAAGCTTTCTTT.